The T cell receptor beta chain described here comes from a study of shared T cell receptors in the human thymus. Method: immunoSEQ multiplex PCR; TCRdb's copy keeps in-frame clones and lacks some. This repertoire shows under 850,000 clones, 70% to 90% found once; its top ten account for 0.01%. The CDR3 runs to 16 residues. In germline, CDR1 is SGDLS, CDR2 YYNGEE. Losses at the gene ends were 3 bases for V and 10 bases for J; bases not matched to a gene: 13. This sample was also put to use in a study of human thymus T cells.

Sequenced sample: thymocytes. This clonotype originated in a boy under two years old with a congenital heart defect. The V call is TRBV9, the J call TRBJ2-1; 10 bases fit TRBD2. DNA of the CDR3: TGTGCCAGCAGCGGTCCGGGGCTAGCGGGAGTATCGGAGCAGTTCTTC. This sequence encodes CASSGPGLAGVSEQFF.